The clone carrying this TCR beta chain came up once. Its antigen is as yet unknown. The data were obtained in a study of blood T cells in healthy people across ages. Study conclusions and caveats: It was the long-lived donors that had more naive CD4+ cells and higher diversity than aged donors.

A second PCR, run for about 6 to 11 cycles, used a sample-barcoded 5' primer plus a J-beta primer mix. One entry per CDR3 protein, called by TCRdb with MiXCR from the 5' RACE reads. The table lists about 830,000 distinct CDR3 sequences, 62% of them singletons, with 28% in the top ten. This CDR3 comprises 15 residues. Germline assignment: CDR1 SEHNR and CDR2 FQNEAQ (reference sequence). J lost 2 bases, V lost 5 bases, and 6 bases had no gene match. The V and J genes are TRBV7-9 and TRBJ2-3, with TRBD1 matching 8 bases. This receptor was taken from a man aged 30-40 years in good health. Sequencing was carried out using blood. The CDR3 coding sequence is TGTGCCAGCAGCACCTGGGACAGGCTCACAGATACGCAGTATTTT. It is translated as CASSTWDRLTDTQYF.